One sample yielded the 29 T cell receptor beta chains listed below, sequenced in a study of T cells in Graves' hyperthyroidism and ophthalmopathy. TCR beta CDR3 regions were amplified from RNA. Researchers ran a first-round RT-PCR on the TCR CDR3 using the HTBI primer set. TCRdb reanalysed the multiplex PCR reads using MiXCR and keeps one entry per CDR3 protein. The sample yields roughly 400,000 distinct CDR3 sequences, more than 12% seen once. What was sequenced was blood. The source of these receptors is a man aged 45-65 years with Graves' ophthalmopathy.

This clonotype appeared a single time. V and J are TRBV4-1 and TRBJ1-2; 7 bases match TRBD1. CDR1 and CDR2 from the germline V gene are MGHRA and YSYEKL. V gave up 0 bases and J gave up 2 bases; unmatched junction bases: 6. The CDR3 length is 16 residues. The CDR3 DNA sequence: TGCGCCAGCAGCCAAGAGAGAGCAGGGGGGAACTATGGCTACACCTTC. It encodes CASSQERAGGNYGYTF.

This clonotype was observed a handful of times. The chain is built from TRBV7-9 and TRBJ1-1, with a possible D match to TRBD1 (6 bases). There are 18 residues in the CDR3. V gave up 4 bases and J gave up 5 bases, with 26 bases separating them. Germline V lookup: CDR1 SEHNR, CDR2 FQNEAQ (reference sequence). The CDR3 sequence: CASSSRVATRGAVTEAFF. The CDR3 DNA sequence: TGTGCCAGCAGCTCCCGGGTGGCGACCCGGGGGGCGGTGACTGAAGCTTTCTTT.

The chain carries TRBV7-2 and TRBJ2-1; 14 nucleotides align to TRBD2. Germline trimming cut 5 bases from V and 8 bases from J; bases unmatched to any gene: 14. This CDR3 spans 18 amino acids. Germline lookup yields CDR1 SGHTA and CDR2 FQGNSA. For the CDR3, the DNA is TGTGCCAGCAGCACGACTAGCGGGAGGGCCTTTAACAGCGATGAGCAGTTCTTC. Translated: CASSTTSGRAFNSDEQFF. Filled out from reference TRBV7-2 and TRBJ2-1, the complete variable domain reads GAGVSQSPSNKVTEKGKDVELRCDPISGHTALYWYRQSLGQGLEFLIYFQGNSAPDKSGLPSDRFSAERTGGSVSTLTIQRTQQEDSAVYLCASSTTSGRAFNSDEQFFGPGTRLTVL.

This chain uses TRBV5-1 with TRBJ2-7, with D perhaps being TRBD1 or TRBD2 (5 bases each). Trimming took off 4 bases at V and 0 bases at J, with 11 bases between the two ends. Germline V gene data show CDR1 as SGHRS and CDR2 as YFSETQ. The length of the CDR3 is 14 residues. The CDR3, as DNA: TGCGCCAGCAGCCCCGCCGGGGCCTCCTACGAGCAGTACTTC. Amino acid sequence: CASSPAGASYEQYF.

This clonotype was found a few times. This chain links TRBV7-9 with TRBJ2-2; D is perhaps TRBD1 or TRBD2 (5 bases each). CDR1 is SEHNR and CDR2 is FQNEAQ in the germline V gene (reference sequence). V lost 7 bases and J 2 bases, leaving 14 bases between the germline ends. This CDR3 contains 15 residues. The DNA for the CDR3 is TGTGCCAGCACTCTTGCAGGGAGCAACACCGGGGAGCTGTTTTTT. Protein sequence: CASTLAGSNTGELFF.

The rearrangement uses TRBV27 and TRBJ2-3; TRBD2 matches 9 bases. The CDR3 covers 20 residues. V gave up 0 bases and J gave up 2 bases; unmatched junction bases: 15. Germline V gene lookup returns CDR1 MNHEY and CDR2 SMNVEV (reference sequence). The CDR3 loop is CASSLSMKFGTSSPTDTQYF. The CDR3 nucleotides read TGTGCCAGCAGTTTATCGATGAAGTTCGGGACTAGCAGCCCCACAGATACGCAGTATTTT.

This clonotype was observed at least ten times. V usage is TRBV7-9 and J usage is TRBJ2-7; tentatively, D is TRBD1 or TRBD2 (6 bases each). Germline assignment: CDR1 SEHNR and CDR2 FQNEAQ (reference sequence). The CDR3 spans 15 residues. V was clipped by 0 bases and J by 3 bases, with 12 bases between them. The CDR3 here is CASSLAEGGNYEQYF. For the CDR3, the DNA is TGTGCCAGCAGCTTAGCGGAAGGGGGGAACTACGAGCAGTACTTC. The entire variable domain, with the rest obtained from reference TRBV7-9 and TRBJ2-7, is as follows: DTGVSQNPRHKITKRGQNVTFRCDPISEHNRLYWYRQTLGQGPEFLTYFQNEAQLEKSRLLSDRFSAERPKGSFSTLEIQRTEQGDSAMYLCASSLAEGGNYEQYFGPGTRLTVT.

This clonotype was recorded at least ten times. The rearrangement links TRBV30 to TRBJ2-5; tentatively, D is TRBD1 (6 bases). V was pared by 6 bases and J by 6 bases, with 14 bases between. This CDR3 region has 12 residues. Germline values: CDR1 GTSNPN, CDR2 SVGIG (reference sequence). The CDR3 bases are TGTGCCTGTGATGGGGGCGCGAAGACCCAGTACTTC. This gives the protein CACDGGAKTQYF.

This clonotype was counted between two and nine times. The chain carries TRBV27 and TRBJ2-7; weak D call: TRBD2 (6 bases). The V gene lost 0 bases and the J gene lost 6 bases, with 9 bases spanning the gap. The CDR3 has 13 residues. CDR1 and CDR2 (germline): MNHEY, SMNVEV (reference sequence). In DNA, the CDR3 is TGTGCCAGCAGTTTATCTGGAGGGCGCGAGCAGTACTTC. Residues: CASSLSGGREQYF.

The V gene is TRBV12-3 or TRBV12-4, the J gene TRBJ2-3; D tentatively fits TRBD1 or TRBD2 (5 bases each). V dropped 3 bases and J dropped 2 bases, with 12 bases sitting between them. The CDR3 totals 15 residues. CDR3 sequence: CASSLGDISTDTQYF. The CDR3 nucleotides read TGTGCCAGCAGTTTGGGGGATATATCCACAGATACGCAGTATTTT.

This sequence joins TRBV30 and TRBJ2-7; 10 bases map to TRBD1. J lost 4 bases, V lost 5 bases, and 8 bases had no gene match. The CDR3 consists of 14 residues. Per germline, CDR1 GTSNPN and CDR2 SVGIG (reference sequence). The CDR3 nucleotides read TGTGCCTGGGGGCCGGGACAGGGGATATACGAGCAGTACTTC. Translation gives CAWGPGQGIYEQYF.

Only a few counts were recorded for this clonotype. The chain couples TRBV10-3 to TRBJ2-2; 9 nucleotides agree with TRBD2. The germline V gene has CDR1 ENHRY and CDR2 SYGVKD. The CDR3 covers 16 residues. J gave up 2 bases and V 7 bases, and 8 bases lay outside the gene matches. For the CDR3, the DNA is TGTGCCATCAAGCTCACGACTAGCGGAAACACCGGGGAGCTGTTTTTT. Its protein product is CAIKLTTSGNTGELFF.

Ten or more counts support this clonotype. V is TRBV3-1 and J is TRBJ1-1; D is undetermined. The CDR3 extends over 14 amino acids. The germline V and J ends were trimmed by 4 bases and 4 bases, with 13 bases remaining between them. Per germline, CDR1 LGHDT and CDR2 YNNKEL (reference sequence). The CDR3 coding sequence is TGTGCCAGCAGCCTCCTTGGAGGGAGCACTGAAGCTTTCTTT. Residues: CASSLLGGSTEAFF.

This clonotype was seen many times. The gene calls are TRBV6-1 and TRBJ1-3; tentative D call: TRBD1 (5 bases). The CDR3 has 16 amino acids. The ends were cut back, 5 bases at V and 0 bases at J, with 14 bases in the middle. Germline CDR1 MNHNS, CDR2 SASEGT. CDR3 DNA: TGTGCCAGCAGTTATGGGGGGGAAAGCTCTGGAAACACCATATATTTT. Its protein is CASSYGGESSGNTIYF.

This clonotype has at least ten counts. The rearrangement uses TRBV12-3 or TRBV12-4 and TRBJ1-6; a weak D match, TRBD1 (5 bases). Between the trimmed V and J ends, which lost 6 bases and 7 bases, there was a span of 13 bases. This CDR3 is built from 14 residues. The CDR3: CASRLWGPNSPLHF. CDR3 sequence (DNA): TGTGCCAGCAGACTGTGGGGACCAAATTCACCCCTCCACTTT.

This chain uses TRBV20-1 with TRBJ1-3; D gene unclear. This CDR3 comprises 13 residues. Germline V gene lookup returns CDR1 DFQATT and CDR2 SNEGSKA (reference sequence). V was pared by 5 bases and J by 8 bases, with 16 bases between. CDR3 nucleotide sequence: TGCAGTGCTCTAACGGGCCCCTTGGACACCATATATTTT. Its translation is CSALTGPLDTIYF.

This chain joins TRBV9 and TRBJ2-5; 8 positions match TRBD2. The CDR3 totals 15 residues. The V gene end was trimmed by 0 bases and the J gene end by 4 bases; junction bases not matched to a gene: 5. Germline V gives CDR1 SGDLS, CDR2 YYNGEE. The CDR3 bases are TGTGCCAGCAGCGTAGTGGCGGGAGGAGGAGAGACCCAGTACTTC. Protein sequence: CASSVVAGGGETQYF.

The chain is built from TRBV19 and TRBJ2-4, with D unclear. Germline V gene lookup returns CDR1 LNHDA and CDR2 SQIVND (reference sequence). V dropped 6 bases and J dropped 8 bases, with 14 bases sitting between them. CDR3 length equals 13 residues. CDR3 sequence: CASRAGGVDIQYF. Written as DNA, the CDR3 is TGTGCCAGTAGGGCCGGTGGGGTTGACATTCAGTACTTC.

At least ten counts were recorded for this clonotype. The chain is built from TRBV3-1 and TRBJ1-2; 9 bases align to TRBD1. Germline V gene sequence: CDR1 LGHDT, CDR2 YNNKEL (reference sequence). V was clipped by 5 bases and J by 8 bases; unmatched bases: 6. This CDR3 is built from 13 residues. In DNA form, the CDR3 reads TGTGCCAGCAGCTCCGGGACAGGGACCGGCTACACCTTC. Its protein product is CASSSGTGTGYTF.

This clonotype has at least ten counts. The J gene is TRBJ2-1, the V gene TRBV11-2; D not resolved. Deletions cut 1 base from V and 4 bases from J, with 11 bases between. Germline V CDR1 and CDR2: SGHAT, FQNNGV. The CDR3 covers 15 residues. The CDR3 region is CASSLGQSTYNEQFF. Here the CDR3 DNA reads TGTGCCAGCAGCTTAGGTCAGAGTACTTACAATGAGCAGTTCTTC.

There are many counts of this clonotype. This chain links TRBV5-6 with TRBJ1-2; TRBD1 matches 7 bases. Germline-derived CDR1 and CDR2 are SGHDT and YYEEEE. This CDR3 region has 16 residues. After removal of 4 bases from V and 2 bases from J, the junction contained 11 bases not matched to a gene. The CDR3 region has the DNA TGTGCCAGCAGCCGATCCAGGACAGGAGTAAACTATGGCTACACCTTC. Its translation: CASSRSRTGVNYGYTF.

This clonotype was detected only a few times. This chain joins TRBV12-3 or TRBV12-4 and TRBJ2-4; possibly TRBD1 or TRBD2 for D (5 bases each). V was shortened by 7 bases and J by 6 bases, with 16 bases between the two germline ends. There are 14 residues in the CDR3. In DNA form, the CDR3 reads TGTGCCAGCAATCCGGGGCCCGTAGCAAACATTCAGTACTTC. Amino acid sequence: CASNPGPVANIQYF.

The chain is built from TRBV15 and TRBJ1-1; D gene uncertain. Germline V gene sequence: CDR1 LNHNV, CDR2 YYDKDF (reference sequence). The V end was cut by 2 bases, the J end by 4 bases, with 5 bases between. This CDR3 is 12 amino acids long. CDR3 amino acids: CATSRSVTEAFF. CDR3 DNA sequence: TGTGCCACCAGCAGAAGTGTCACTGAAGCTTTCTTT.

This clonotype was seen a few times. V is TRBV5-1 and J is TRBJ2-3; a possible D gene is TRBD2 (6 bases). This CDR3 has 13 residues. V lost 5 bases and J 5 bases, leaving 12 bases between the germline ends. Looked up from germline, CDR1 is SGHRS and CDR2 is YFSETQ. This CDR3 is CASRRREVDTQYF. The CDR3 DNA reads as TGCGCCAGCAGAAGGAGGGAAGTAGATACGCAGTATTTT.

This clonotype was counted ten times or more. The chain employs TRBV28 and TRBJ2-3; TRBD1 might be the D (6 bases). The CDR3 length is 19 residues. V lost 3 bases and J 5 bases, leaving 27 bases between the germline ends. Germline V gene lookup returns CDR1 MDHEN and CDR2 SYDVKM. CDR3 DNA sequence: TGTGCCAGCAGTTTTGAGGGCCCGTACGCCGGGACAAAAAAAGATACGCAGTATTTT. Residues: CASSFEGPYAGTKKDTQYF.

This chain connects TRBV4-2 to TRBJ2-5, with 10 bases identical to TRBD1. V was pared by 4 bases and J by 5 bases, with 13 bases of the junction left unmatched. Germline V gene data show CDR1 as LGHNA and CDR2 as YNFKEQ. The CDR3 length is 17 residues. CDR3 residues: CASSPTIETGGDETQYF. The CDR3 DNA sequence: TGTGCCAGCAGCCCAACGATCGAGACAGGGGGCGACGAGACCCAGTACTTC.

This clonotype was recorded many times. This sequence joins TRBV11-2 and TRBJ2-7; a possible D gene is TRBD2 (6 bases). With 3 bases removed from V and 2 bases from J, the gap between germline ends came to 14 bases. The CDR3 runs 15 residues. Germline assignment: CDR1 SGHAT and CDR2 FQNNGV. The CDR3 DNA follows: TGTGCCAGCAGCTTTTTGGCTAGCGAAACCTACGAGCAGTACTTC. The encoded protein is CASSFLASETYEQYF.

The J gene is TRBJ2-7, the V gene TRBV5-8; 7 bases align to TRBD1. The germline CDR1 and CDR2 sequences are SGHTS and YDEGEE. The CDR3 runs to 16 residues. Losses at the gene ends were 0 bases for V and 0 bases for J; bases not matched to a gene: 6. Here the CDR3 DNA reads TGTGCCAGCAGCTTGGATGGGACAGAAATCTCCTACGAGCAGTACTTC. This translates into CASSLDGTEISYEQYF.

V is TRBV4-1 and J is TRBJ1-6; 9 bases fit TRBD1. The CDR3 is made up of 15 amino acids. Germline V lookup: CDR1 MGHRA, CDR2 YSYEKL. V dropped 2 bases and J dropped 6; count of bases not matched to a gene: 2. As DNA, the CDR3 is TGCGCCAGCAGCCAATCGGGACAGGGTAATTCACCCCTCCACTTT. It translates to CASSQSGQGNSPLHF.